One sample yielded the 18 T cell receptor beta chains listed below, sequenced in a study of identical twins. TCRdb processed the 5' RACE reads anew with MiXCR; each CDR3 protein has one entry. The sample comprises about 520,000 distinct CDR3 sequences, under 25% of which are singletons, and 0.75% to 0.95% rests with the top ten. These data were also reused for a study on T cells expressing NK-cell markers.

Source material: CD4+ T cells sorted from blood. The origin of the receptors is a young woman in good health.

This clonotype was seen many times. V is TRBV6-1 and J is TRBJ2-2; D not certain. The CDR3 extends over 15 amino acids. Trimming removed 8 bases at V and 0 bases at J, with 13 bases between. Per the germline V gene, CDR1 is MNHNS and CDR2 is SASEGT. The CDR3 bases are TGTGCCAGCGCTTTCTGGAGATCGAACACCGGGGAGCTGTTTTTT. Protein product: CASAFWRSNTGELFF.

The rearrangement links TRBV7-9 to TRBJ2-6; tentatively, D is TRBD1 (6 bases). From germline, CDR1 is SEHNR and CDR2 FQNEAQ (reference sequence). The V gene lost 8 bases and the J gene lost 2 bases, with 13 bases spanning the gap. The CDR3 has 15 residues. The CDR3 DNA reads TGTGCCAGCGCTCAGGGGCAGCCTGGGGCCAACGTCCTGACTTTC. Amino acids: CASAQGQPGANVLTF.

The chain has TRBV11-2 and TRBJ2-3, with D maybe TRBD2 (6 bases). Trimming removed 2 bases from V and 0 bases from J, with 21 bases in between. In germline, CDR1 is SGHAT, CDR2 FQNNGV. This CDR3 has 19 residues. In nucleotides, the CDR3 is TGTGCCAGCAGCTTATTTAAGGGACTGCGGTGGACTAGCACAGATACGCAGTATTTT. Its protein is CASSLFKGLRWTSTDTQYF.

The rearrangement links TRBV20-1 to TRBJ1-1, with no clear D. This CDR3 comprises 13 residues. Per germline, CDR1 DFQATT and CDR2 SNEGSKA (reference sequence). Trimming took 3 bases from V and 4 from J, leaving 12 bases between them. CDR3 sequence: CSARWEGSTEAFF. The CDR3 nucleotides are TGCAGTGCTAGGTGGGAGGGTTCCACTGAAGCTTTCTTT.

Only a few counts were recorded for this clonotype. The CDR3 coding sequence is TGTGCCAGCAGCAAGGACAGGGGGCATCGTAGCGAAGCTTTCTTT. Translated: CASSKDRGHRSEAFF. This chain uses TRBV5-4 with TRBJ1-1, with 11 bases matching TRBD1. The CDR3 contains 15 residues. V shed 4 bases and J 8 bases; nucleotides not matched to a gene: 10. Germline V gene data show CDR1 as SGHNT and CDR2 as YYREEE (reference sequence).

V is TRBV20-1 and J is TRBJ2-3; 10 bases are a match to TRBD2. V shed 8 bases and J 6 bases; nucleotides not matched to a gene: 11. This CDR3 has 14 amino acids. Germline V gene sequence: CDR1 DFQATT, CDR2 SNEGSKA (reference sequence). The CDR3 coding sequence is TGCAGTTGCGTGAAGAGCGGGAGGGAGGATACGCAGTATTTT. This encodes CSCVKSGREDTQYF.

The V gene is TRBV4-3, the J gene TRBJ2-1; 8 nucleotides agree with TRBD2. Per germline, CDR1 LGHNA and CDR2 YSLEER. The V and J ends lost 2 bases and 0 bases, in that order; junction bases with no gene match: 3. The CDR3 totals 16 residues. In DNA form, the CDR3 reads TGCGCCAGCAGCCAACAGCGGGAGAGCTCCTACAATGAGCAGTTCTTC. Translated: CASSQQRESSYNEQFF.

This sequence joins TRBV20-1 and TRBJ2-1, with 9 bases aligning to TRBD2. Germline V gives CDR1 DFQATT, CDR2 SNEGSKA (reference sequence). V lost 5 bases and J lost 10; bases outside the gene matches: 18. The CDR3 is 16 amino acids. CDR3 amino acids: CSAPPRAGGPGREQFF. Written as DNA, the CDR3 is TGCAGTGCTCCCCCTCGGGCGGGAGGGCCCGGTCGAGAGCAGTTCTTC.

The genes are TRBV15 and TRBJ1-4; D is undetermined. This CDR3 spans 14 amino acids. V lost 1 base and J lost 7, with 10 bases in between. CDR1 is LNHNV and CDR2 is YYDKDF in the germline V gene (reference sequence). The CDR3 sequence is CATSRAPFGEKLFF. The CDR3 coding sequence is TGTGCCACCAGCAGAGCTCCGTTCGGTGAAAAACTGTTTTTT.

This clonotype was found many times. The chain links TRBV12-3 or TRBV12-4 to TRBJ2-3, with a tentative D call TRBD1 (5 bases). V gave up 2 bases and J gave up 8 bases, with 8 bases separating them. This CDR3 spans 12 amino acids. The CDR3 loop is CASSLQGVTQYF. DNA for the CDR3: TGTGCCAGCAGTTTACAGGGCGTTACGCAGTATTTT.

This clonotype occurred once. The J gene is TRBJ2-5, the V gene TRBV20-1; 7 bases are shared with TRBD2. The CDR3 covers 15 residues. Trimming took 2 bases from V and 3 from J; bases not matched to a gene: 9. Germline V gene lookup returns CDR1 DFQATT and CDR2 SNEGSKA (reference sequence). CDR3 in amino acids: CSARSGGSYEETQYF. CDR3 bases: TGCAGTGCTAGATCCGGGGGGTCATACGAAGAGACCCAGTACTTC.

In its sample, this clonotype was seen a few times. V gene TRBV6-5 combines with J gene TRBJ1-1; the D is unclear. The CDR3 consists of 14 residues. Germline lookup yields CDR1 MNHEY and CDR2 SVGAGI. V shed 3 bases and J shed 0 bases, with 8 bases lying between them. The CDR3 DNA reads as TGTGCCAGCAGTTATCCGTCAATGAACACTGAAGCTTTCTTT. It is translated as CASSYPSMNTEAFF.

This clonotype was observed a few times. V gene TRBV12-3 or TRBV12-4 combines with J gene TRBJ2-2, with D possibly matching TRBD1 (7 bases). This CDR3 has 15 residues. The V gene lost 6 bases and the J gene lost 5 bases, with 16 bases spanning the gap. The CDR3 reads CASRHDRDFTGELFF. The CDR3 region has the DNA TGTGCCAGCAGACATGACAGGGACTTTACCGGGGAGCTGTTTTTT.

For the CDR3, the DNA is TGTGCCAGCTCTGGCAGGGGTGGAGTGACTGAAGCTTTCTTT. Protein product: CASSGRGGVTEAFF. The rearrangement links TRBV27 to TRBJ1-1, with D perhaps matching TRBD1 (6 bases). The CDR3 runs 14 residues. Trimming cost V 8 bases and J 5 bases, with 18 bases left between them. Germline CDR1 MNHEY, CDR2 SMNVEV (reference sequence).

CDR3 bases: TGCAGTGCCGCGCTCTACGAGCAGTACTTC. Translation: CSAALYEQYF. The J gene is TRBJ2-7, the V gene TRBV20-1; D is ambiguous. Germline V gene sequence: CDR1 DFQATT, CDR2 SNEGSKA (reference sequence). Trimming removed 6 bases from V and 3 bases from J, with 6 bases in between. The CDR3 runs to 10 residues.

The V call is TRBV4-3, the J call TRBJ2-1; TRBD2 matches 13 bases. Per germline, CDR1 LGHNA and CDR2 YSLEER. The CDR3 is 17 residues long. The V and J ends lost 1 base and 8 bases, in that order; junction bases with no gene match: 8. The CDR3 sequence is CASSQVGGLAGSYEQFF. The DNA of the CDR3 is TGCGCCAGCAGCCAAGTTGGGGGACTAGCGGGATCCTATGAGCAGTTCTTC.

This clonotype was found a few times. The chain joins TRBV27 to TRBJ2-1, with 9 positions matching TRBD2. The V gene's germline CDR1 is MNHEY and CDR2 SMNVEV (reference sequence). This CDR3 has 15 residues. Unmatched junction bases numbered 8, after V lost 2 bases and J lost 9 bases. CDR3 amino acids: CASSLRLAGLGEQFF. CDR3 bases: TGTGCCAGCAGTTTAAGGCTAGCGGGGTTAGGTGAGCAGTTCTTC.

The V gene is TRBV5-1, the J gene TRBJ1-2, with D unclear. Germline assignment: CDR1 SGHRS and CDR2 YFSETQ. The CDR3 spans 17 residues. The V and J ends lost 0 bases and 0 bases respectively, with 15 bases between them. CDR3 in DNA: TGCGCCAGCAGCTTGGAGTACCGGGGAAGAGCTAACTATGGCTACACCTTC. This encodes CASSLEYRGRANYGYTF.